The 28 T cell receptor beta chains given below trace back to one sample, sequenced in a study of blood T cell repertoires in COVID-19. Assay used: immunoSEQ multiplex PCR; TCRdb lists only in-frame clones, some missing. The table shows 350,000 or so clones, with nearly 90% occurring only once. Sample: peripheral blood. Receptors originate from a young man with active or convalescent COVID-19.

The rearrangement uses TRBV6-5 and TRBJ1-5; D perhaps matches TRBD1 (6 bases). The CDR3 is made up of 13 amino acids. Germline CDR1 and CDR2: MNHEY and SVGAGI. V was pared by 2 bases and J by 7 bases, with 9 bases between. The chain's CDR3 is CASSYQGPQPQHF. The CDR3, as DNA: TGTGCCAGCAGTTACCAGGGGCCCCAGCCCCAGCATTTT.

DNA of the CDR3: TGTGCCACCAGGGGGGGTGCAGTCTACAATGAGCAGTTCTTC. It translates to CATRGGAVYNEQFF. The gene calls are TRBV15 and TRBJ2-1, with D maybe TRBD2 (6 bases). Trimming left V 6 bases short and J 3 bases short, with 12 bases between. The CDR3 consists of 14 residues. CDR1 LNHNV and CDR2 YYDKDF come from the germline V gene (reference sequence).

CDR3 in amino acids: CASRAEDRAVDTEAFF. The DNA for the CDR3 is TGTGCCAGCAGAGCAGAAGACAGGGCGGTGGACACTGAAGCTTTCTTT. The V and J genes are TRBV2 and TRBJ1-1, with 7 bases that match TRBD1. The CDR3 has 16 amino acids. The germline gives CDR1 SNHLY, CDR2 FYNNEI. After removal of 6 bases from V and 3 bases from J, the junction contained 13 bases not matched to a gene. Together with reference TRBV2 and TRBJ1-1, the CDR3 gives the full variable domain: EPEVTQTPSHQVTQMGQEVILRCVPISNHLYFYWYRQILGQKVEFLVSFYNNEISEKSEIFDDQFSVERPDGSNFTLKIRSTKLEDSAMYFCASRAEDRAVDTEAFFGQGTRLTVV.

The J gene is TRBJ1-4, the V gene TRBV5-6; possible D gene TRBD1, 5 bases. This CDR3 has 16 residues. V lost 4 bases and J lost 0, with 13 bases in between. Germline V lookup: CDR1 SGHDT, CDR2 YYEEEE. CDR3 DNA sequence: TGTGCCAGCAGCCTTAGACAGATAACAACTAATGAAAAACTGTTTTTT. Translation gives CASSLRQITTNEKLFF.

The chain couples TRBV27 to TRBJ2-1, with 10 bases matching TRBD1. There are 15 residues in the CDR3. The J segment lost 7 bases and the V segment lost 7 bases, leaving 10 bases of the junction unmatched. Germline CDR1 reads MNHEY; CDR2 reads SMNVEV (reference sequence). CDR3 sequence: CASTLTPGQGNEQFF. CDR3 DNA: TGTGCCAGCACCCTCACTCCGGGACAGGGGAATGAGCAGTTCTTC.

This clone was picked up one time. The chain has TRBV6-5 and TRBJ2-7; possible D gene TRBD2, 6 bases. CDR1 is MNHEY, CDR2 SVGAGI, per germline. The CDR3 is 13 amino acids. Between the trimmed V and J ends, which lost 7 bases and 0 bases, there was a span of 10 bases. CDR3 DNA sequence: TGTGCCAGCACCCAGACTAGCTCCTACGAGCAGTACTTC. Its translation is CASTQTSSYEQYF.

The chain employs TRBV18 and TRBJ1-2, with 8 bases matching TRBD1. The J segment lost 4 bases and the V segment lost 0 bases, leaving 4 bases of the junction unmatched. The germline gives CDR1 KGHSH, CDR2 LQKENI. The CDR3 loop spans 15 amino acids. For the CDR3, the DNA is TGTGCCAGCTCACCACCGGCAGGGGGCGTCTATGGCTACACCTTC. This gives the protein CASSPPAGGVYGYTF.

Concerning this clone itself: Germline and junction disagree at one end, which may indicate a read error. V is TRBV28 and J is TRBJ2-5, with a weak D call TRBD1 (7 bases). Germline CDR1 is MDHEN and CDR2 is SYDVKM. The CDR3 is 15 residues long. The CDR3 DNA follows: TGTGCCAGCGGTTTCTCCCGCAGGGGGGCTGAGACCCAGTACTTC. Encoded protein: CASGFSRRGAETQYF.

The chain joins TRBV7-2 to TRBJ1-6, with a weak D call TRBD1 (5 bases). The CDR3 runs 14 residues. The V end lost 7 bases, the J end lost 5 bases, and 12 bases lay between the germline ends. Germline CDR1 SGHTA, CDR2 FQGNSA. The CDR3 DNA reads as TGTGCCAGCAACTCAGGGTCCCATAATTCACCCCTCCACTTT. The encoded protein is CASNSGSHNSPLHF.

This chain joins TRBV5-1 and TRBJ2-7; 7 bases are shared with TRBD2. Trimming took 0 bases from V and 4 from J; bases not matched to a gene: 7. Looked up from germline, CDR1 is SGHRS and CDR2 is YFSETQ. CDR3 size: 15 residues. The CDR3 spells CASSLASGNRYEQYF. In nucleotides, the CDR3 is TGCGCCAGCAGCTTGGCCAGCGGGAATCGGTACGAGCAGTACTTC.

The chain recombines TRBV2 with TRBJ2-2; TRBD2 is a possible D gene (5 bases). The V gene's germline CDR1 is SNHLY and CDR2 FYNNEI. The CDR3 covers 13 residues. Trimming removed 8 bases from V and 6 bases from J, with 13 bases in between. CDR3 amino acids: CASFHGIPGELFF. The CDR3 coding sequence is TGTGCCAGCTTCCACGGGATCCCCGGGGAGCTGTTTTTT.

The chain is built from TRBV6-2 or TRBV6-3 and TRBJ2-5; 9 bases map to TRBD1. The germline V gene encodes CDR1 MNHEY and CDR2 SVGEGT. V was pared by 2 bases and J by 3 bases, with 7 bases of the junction left unmatched. The CDR3 has 16 amino acids. The CDR3: CASSYPRQGGEETQYF. CDR3 nucleotide sequence: TGTGCCAGCAGTTACCCACGACAGGGGGGGGAAGAGACCCAGTACTTC.

V and J are TRBV7-8 and TRBJ2-1; 9 bases are shared with TRBD1. This CDR3 is built from 15 residues. From germline, CDR1 is SGHVS and CDR2 FQNEAQ. After removal of 6 bases from V and 6 bases from J, the junction contained 9 bases not matched to a gene. As DNA, the CDR3 is TGTGCCAGCAGACCACAGGGGGCCTTAGGCAATGAGCAGTTCTTC. Its translation: CASRPQGALGNEQFF.

The V gene is TRBV3-1 (or the pseudogene TRBV3-2), the J gene TRBJ2-1, with D possibly TRBD2 on 6 matching bases. Trimming stripped 4 bases from V and 9 bases from J, with 10 bases between. The CDR3 loop spans 12 amino acids. Per the germline V gene, CDR1 is LGHDT and CDR2 is YNNKEL (reference sequence). The CDR3: CASSPTSIEQFF. The DNA of the CDR3 is TGTGCCAGCAGCCCTACTAGCATTGAGCAGTTCTTC.

The CDR3 DNA reads TGTGCCTGGGGTCGGGACAGGGGCCGGCCCCAGCATTTT. Amino acid sequence: CAWGRDRGRPQHF. V gene TRBV30 combines with J gene TRBJ1-5; 10 nucleotides agree with TRBD1. The CDR3 contains 13 residues. Trimming cost V 5 bases and J 9 bases; bases outside gene matches: 7. The germline CDR1 and CDR2 sequences are GTSNPN and SVGIG (reference sequence).

This sequence joins TRBV2 and TRBJ2-5, with 9 bases fitting TRBD2. The germline CDR1 and CDR2 sequences are SNHLY and FYNNEI. Trimming at V came to 4 bases and at J to 5 bases, leaving 5 bases not matched to a gene. The CDR3 covers 14 residues. CDR3 coding DNA: TGTGCCAGCAGTGTAGTAGCGGGGGAGGAGACCCAGTACTTC. Its translation is CASSVVAGEETQYF.

J is TRBJ2-7 and V is TRBV6-5, with a weak D call TRBD2 (6 bases). Between the trimmed V and J ends, which lost 3 bases and 4 bases, there was a span of 13 bases. The CDR3 is 14 residues long. Per germline, CDR1 MNHEY and CDR2 SVGAGI. CDR3 residues: CASSYVAGWYEQYF. CDR3 DNA sequence: TGTGCCAGCAGTTATGTGGCGGGATGGTACGAGCAGTACTTC.

This clone was seen a few times. The chain recombines TRBV15 with TRBJ2-5, with D uncertain. V lost 3 bases and J lost 5, with 28 bases in between. CDR1 LNHNV and CDR2 YYDKDF come from the germline V gene (reference sequence). The CDR3 totals 19 residues. CDR3 in amino acids: CATSRKTPVGERDGETQYF. DNA of the CDR3: TGTGCCACCAGCAGGAAGACGCCTGTTGGTGAGCGTGACGGGGAGACCCAGTACTTC.

V is TRBV19 and J is TRBJ2-1; 12 nucleotides line up with TRBD2. The CDR3 runs 14 residues. Germline V CDR1 and CDR2: LNHDA, SQIVND (reference sequence). The V gene end was trimmed by 3 bases and the J gene end by 7 bases; junction bases not matched to a gene: 1. The CDR3 coding sequence is TGTGCCAGTAGTATCACTAGCGGGGGGAATGAGCAGTTCTTC. Translated: CASSITSGGNEQFF.

The chain has TRBV7-3 and TRBJ2-2, with 7 bases fitting TRBD2. CDR1 and CDR2 (germline): SGHTA, FQGTGA. With 4 bases clipped from V and 1 base from J, the junction kept 6 bases outside the gene matches. CDR3 length: 16 residues. In DNA form, the CDR3 reads TGTGCCAGCAGCTACGCACAGCGGGAGAACACCGGGGAGCTGTTTTTT. Residues: CASSYAQRENTGELFF.

V and J are TRBV27 and TRBJ2-1; D is uncertain. The CDR3 runs to 13 residues. Germline V gene lookup returns CDR1 MNHEY and CDR2 SMNVEV (reference sequence). Trimming cost V 4 bases and J 9 bases, with 13 bases left between them. CDR3 protein: CASSSHPTGEQFF. For the CDR3, the DNA is TGTGCCAGCAGTTCCCACCCGACGGGTGAGCAGTTCTTC.

In its sample, this clone was seen once. The chain recombines TRBV7-9 with TRBJ2-6; 12 bases are a match to TRBD2. The V gene's germline CDR1 is SEHNR and CDR2 FQNEAQ (reference sequence). The CDR3 length is 17 residues. V shed 5 bases and J 4 bases; nucleotides not matched to a gene: 6. CDR3 residues: CASSAGLAGRGANVLTF. Here the CDR3 DNA reads TGTGCCAGCAGCGCCGGACTAGCGGGAAGGGGGGCCAACGTCCTGACTTTC.

This rearrangement joins TRBV23-1 to TRBJ1-1; 7 bases agree with TRBD1. TRBV23-1 falls under the ORF class, with uncertain function. The CDR3 is 17 amino acids. Unmatched junction bases numbered 10, after V lost 2 bases and J lost 1 base. In nucleotides, the CDR3 is TGCGCCAGCAGTCAAAGGCGGACAGGTAGGGGGAACACTGAAGCTTTCTTT. It is translated as CASSQRRTGRGNTEAFF.

The chain is built from TRBV9 and TRBJ2-1, with D possibly TRBD2 on 6 matching bases. Trimming pared 3 bases from V and 0 bases from J, leaving 13 bases between. Looked up from germline, CDR1 is SGDLS and CDR2 is YYNGEE. The CDR3 loop spans 16 amino acids. The DNA for the CDR3 is TGTGCCAGCAGCGCCCGGACTACCAGCTCCTACAATGAGCAGTTCTTC. It encodes CASSARTTSSYNEQFF.

This clone was picked up one time. The gene calls are TRBV5-1 and TRBJ2-2, with TRBD1 matching over 9 bases. Losses at the gene ends were 4 bases for V and 6 bases for J; bases not matched to a gene: 10. Germline V CDR1 and CDR2: SGHRS, YFSETQ. The CDR3 totals 16 residues. The CDR3 region has the DNA TGCGCCAGCAGCCCGAAGGGACAGGGCGGGTCCGGGGAGCTGTTTTTT. This sequence encodes CASSPKGQGGSGELFF.

The V gene is TRBV7-7, the J gene TRBJ2-1; 9 bases are shared with TRBD2. Germline V gene lookup returns CDR1 SSHAT and CDR2 FNYEAQ (reference sequence). The CDR3 spans 17 residues. J lost 4 bases, V lost 0 bases, and 7 bases had no gene match. As DNA, the CDR3 is TGTGCCAGCAGCTTAGCGCCAGGAGCGGGGGGATACAATGAGCAGTTCTTC. Translated, it gives CASSLAPGAGGYNEQFF.

The CDR3 protein is CASGYRGGVNNQPQHF. In DNA, the CDR3 is TGTGCCAGCGGTTATAGGGGAGGGGTCAACAATCAGCCCCAGCATTTT. This chain uses TRBV28 with TRBJ1-5; weak D call: TRBD1 (5 bases). Trimming removed 8 bases at V and 3 bases at J, with 20 bases between. The CDR3 extends over 16 amino acids. Per the germline V gene, CDR1 is MDHEN and CDR2 is SYDVKM.

V usage is TRBV4-3 and J usage is TRBJ2-1, with TRBD2 identical over 15 bases. This CDR3 region has 17 residues. Germline V gene sequence: CDR1 LGHNA, CDR2 YSLEER. The trim removed 4 bases at V and 7 bases at J, leaving 8 bases unmatched. DNA of the CDR3: TGCGCCAGCAGCCGAACCGGGACTAGCGGGAGGTCAAATGAGCAGTTCTTC. Residues: CASSRTGTSGRSNEQFF.